A single sample is the source of the 7 T cell receptor beta chains below, sequenced in a study of OX40 agonist ivuxolimab in advanced cancers. Data came from immunoSEQ multiplex PCR; TCRdb stores just in-frame clones and leaves some out. The data contain tens of thousands of clones, approximately 90% of them singletons. The sample was CD4+ or CD8+ T cells sorted from blood, taken in a trial of the OX40 agonist ivuxolimab. The receptors shown here come from an adult with an advanced solid tumor such as melanoma, head and neck, liver or kidney cancer.

The V and J genes are TRBV7-2 and TRBJ2-7, with 10 bases identical to TRBD2. Looked up from germline, CDR1 is SGHTA and CDR2 is FQGNSA. The CDR3 contains 17 residues. After removal of 1 base from V and 1 base from J, the junction contained 7 bases not matched to a gene. This CDR3 reads CASSLGGSGGQSYEQYF. DNA for the CDR3: TGTGCCAGCAGCTTAGGGGGTAGCGGGGGGCAATCCTACGAGCAGTACTTC. Combining the CDR3 with reference TRBV7-2 and TRBJ2-7 gives the whole variable domain GAGVSQSPSNKVTEKGKDVELRCDPISGHTALYWYRQSLGQGLEFLIYFQGNSAPDKSGLPSDRFSAERTGGSVSTLTIQRTQQEDSAVYLCASSLGGSGGQSYEQYFGPGTRLTVT.

The V gene is TRBV2, the J gene TRBJ1-2, with 9 bases lining up with TRBD1. With V trimmed by 6 bases and J by 5 bases, 7 bases remained unmatched. There are 14 residues in the CDR3. Germline values: CDR1 SNHLY, CDR2 FYNNEI. The CDR3: CASRADRGKYGYTF. CDR3 DNA sequence: TGTGCCAGCAGGGCCGACAGGGGGAAGTATGGCTACACCTTC.

The rearrangement links TRBV18 to TRBJ1-6, with a tentative D call TRBD1 (6 bases). The germline CDR1 and CDR2 sequences are KGHSH and LQKENI. Trimming cost V 3 bases and J 8 bases, with 14 bases left between them. CDR3 length: 15 residues. The CDR3 region has the DNA TGTGCCAGCTCACCGGCGAGGGGGTTCGATTCACCCCTCCACTTT. Translating gives CASSPARGFDSPLHF.

The chain links TRBV2 to TRBJ2-7, with D unclear. Trimming took 2 bases from V and 0 from J, leaving 2 bases between them. Germline V gene lookup returns CDR1 SNHLY and CDR2 FYNNEI. The CDR3 has 12 amino acids. The CDR3, as DNA: TGTGCCAGCAGTGAACACTCCTACGAGCAGTACTTC. Translation: CASSEHSYEQYF.

The J gene is TRBJ2-3, the V gene TRBV19, with D possibly TRBD2 on 5 matching bases. The V and J ends lost 3 bases and 3 bases respectively, with 16 bases between them. The CDR3 runs 16 residues. Germline assignment: CDR1 LNHDA and CDR2 SQIVND (reference sequence). The CDR3 nucleotides are TGTGCCAGTAGTATGGGCGGGCAGGTCACTACAGATACGCAGTATTTT. This encodes CASSMGGQVTTDTQYF.

This chain uses TRBV5-5 with TRBJ1-2, with D perhaps TRBD1 (6 bases). There are 16 residues in the CDR3. V lost 3 bases, J lost 2 bases, and 17 bases lay in between. The germline CDR1 and CDR2 sequences are SGHKS and YYEKEE (reference sequence). This CDR3 is CASSSWWGASNYGYTF. The CDR3 DNA sequence: TGTGCCAGCAGCTCATGGTGGGGGGCGTCCAACTATGGCTACACCTTC. Based on the CDR3 plus reference TRBV5-5 and TRBJ1-2, the full variable domain is DAGVTQSPTHLIKTRGQQVTLRCSPISGHKSVSWYQQVLGQGPQFIFQYYEKEERGRGNFPDRFSARQFPNYSSELNVNALLLGDSALYLCASSSWWGASNYGYTFGSGTRLTVV.

The rearrangement links TRBV4-1 to TRBJ1-1, with TRBD1 matching over 7 bases. Germline CDR1 reads MGHRA; CDR2 reads YSYEKL. The CDR3 consists of 13 residues. J was trimmed by 9 bases and V by 4 bases; bases with no gene match: 8. CDR3 in amino acids: CASSPTQTGKAFF. The CDR3, as DNA: TGCGCCAGCAGCCCGACTCAGACAGGGAAAGCTTTCTTT.